These 23 T cell receptor beta chains were all obtained from the same sample, sequenced in a study of PD-1 blockade in classical Hodgkin lymphoma (dated by TCRdb to the early 2020s). The protocol used for the library was the immunoSEQ multiplex PCR assay. TCRdb's version of the immuneACCESS table is confined to in-frame rearrangements and falls short of the full clone set. An unresolved V gene accounts for under half of the shortfall where checked; the remainder is of unknown origin. The sample yields 100,000 to 120,000 clones; around 89% were counted once. Clones ranked in the top ten supply about 20% of the sample. In light of the paper, this sample's time point label describes: cycle 2 day 1 (C2D1) of nivolumab. Every trial patient had relapsed after autologous stem cell transplantation, and cohorts A, B and C differed in prior brentuximab vedotin exposure. The starting material was peripheral blood mononuclear cells (PBMCs), obtained before the second cycle of nivolumab. All receptors derive from a human donor with classical Hodgkin lymphoma.

V usage is TRBV28 and J usage is TRBJ2-2; D is unclear. V was shortened by 2 bases and J by 4 bases, with 5 bases between the two germline ends. Germline V gives CDR1 MDHEN, CDR2 SYDVKM. CDR3 size: 13 residues. CDR3 nucleotide sequence: TGTGCCAGCAGTTTACTCAGCACCGGGGAGCTGTTTTTT. Amino acids: CASSLLSTGELFF.

V is TRBV18 and J is TRBJ1-1, with 8 positions matching TRBD1. The germline V gene has CDR1 KGHSH and CDR2 LQKENI. Trimming removed 6 bases from V and 3 bases from J; junction bases left unmatched: 3. The CDR3 is 13 residues long. CDR3 in DNA: TGTGCCAGCTCGCCGGGACAGGACACTGAAGCTTTCTTT. Amino acid sequence: CASSPGQDTEAFF.

The V and J genes are TRBV10-3 and TRBJ2-7; 11 positions agree with TRBD1. The V segment lost 4 bases and the J segment 3 bases; nucleotides outside the gene matches: 5. Germline V gene data show CDR1 as ENHRY and CDR2 as SYGVKD. The CDR3 covers 15 residues. Here the CDR3 reads CAISVGTGGGYEQYF. As DNA, the CDR3 is TGTGCCATCAGTGTTGGGACAGGGGGGGGCTACGAGCAGTACTTC.

The rearrangement uses TRBV27 and TRBJ1-1; D unclear. CDR3 length: 13 amino acids. CDR1 MNHEY and CDR2 SMNVEV come from the germline V gene (reference sequence). V was trimmed by 4 bases and J by 8 bases, leaving 14 bases between them. This CDR3 reads CASSSGFTTEAFF. For the CDR3, the DNA is TGTGCCAGCAGTTCAGGCTTTACCACCGAAGCTTTCTTT.

The chain links TRBV7-2 to TRBJ1-2; tentatively, D is TRBD1 (5 bases). The germline V and J ends were trimmed by 1 base and 3 bases, with 12 bases remaining between them. The CDR3 extends over 15 amino acids. The germline V gene has CDR1 SGHTA and CDR2 FQGNSA. CDR3 nucleotides: TGTGCCAGCAGCTTAGGATCCGGGGGGGACTATGGCTACACCTTC. Protein sequence: CASSLGSGGDYGYTF.

J is TRBJ2-3 and V is TRBV6-1; no reliable D call. The CDR3 spans 13 residues. Trimming took 6 bases from V and 2 from J, leaving 9 bases between them. The germline V gene encodes CDR1 MNHNS and CDR2 SASEGT. CDR3 nucleotide sequence: TGTGCCAGCAGATCAGACACCACAGATACGCAGTATTTT. The encoded protein is CASRSDTTDTQYF.

The chain combines TRBV19 with TRBJ1-1; no clear D. Trimming stripped 11 bases from V and 6 bases from J, with 22 bases between. CDR1 and CDR2 (germline): LNHDA, SQIVND (reference sequence). The CDR3 loop spans 14 amino acids. The CDR3 spells CAARALHATAEAFF. Here the CDR3 DNA reads TGTGCCGCCCGAGCCCTCCACGCGACCGCTGAAGCTTTCTTT.

This clone was seen more than once but under ten times. J is TRBJ2-2 and V is TRBV18, with no clear D. V was trimmed by 2 bases and J by 3 bases, leaving 4 bases between them. This CDR3 spans 13 amino acids. Germline V CDR1 and CDR2: KGHSH, LQKENI. CDR3 sequence: CASSPVDTGELFF. The CDR3 nucleotides are TGTGCCAGCTCACCAGTGGACACCGGGGAGCTGTTTTTT. Combining the CDR3 with reference TRBV18 and TRBJ2-2 gives the whole variable domain NAGVMQNPRHLVRRRGQEARLRCSPMKGHSHVYWYRQLPEEGLKFMVYLQKENIIDESGMPKERFSAEFPKEGPSILRIQQVVRGDSAAYFCASSPVDTGELFFGEGSRLTVL.

The gene calls are TRBV7-9 and TRBJ2-1; 12 bases align to TRBD2. The CDR3 has 15 amino acids. J lost 9 bases, V lost 4 bases, and 7 bases had no gene match. From germline, CDR1 is SEHNR and CDR2 FQNEAQ (reference sequence). The CDR3 protein is CASSSTSGRSIEQFF. CDR3 DNA: TGTGCCAGCAGCTCAACTAGCGGGAGGAGTATTGAGCAGTTCTTC.

This chain connects TRBV7-9 to TRBJ2-7; TRBD1 aligns across 10 bases. The CDR3 extends over 14 amino acids. After removal of 7 bases from V and 0 bases from J, the junction contained 3 bases not matched to a gene. CDR1 and CDR2 from the germline V gene are SEHNR and FQNEAQ (reference sequence). CDR3 protein: CASTRDRGSYEQYF. The CDR3 DNA follows: TGTGCCAGCACCCGGGACAGGGGCTCCTACGAGCAGTACTTC.

The chain recombines TRBV6-1 with TRBJ1-5, with D possibly being TRBD1 (5 bases). Germline V gene data show CDR1 as MNHNS and CDR2 as SASEGT. V was shortened by 2 bases and J by 3 bases, with 8 bases between the two germline ends. The CDR3 runs 14 residues. As DNA, the CDR3 is TGTGCCAGCAGTGAAATGGGGGACAATCAGCCCCAGCATTTT. Encoded protein: CASSEMGDNQPQHF.

V gene TRBV29-1 combines with J gene TRBJ2-7; no reliable D call. This CDR3 is 12 amino acids long. The V end was cut by 7 bases, the J end by 7 bases, with 17 bases between. Germline CDR1 and CDR2: SQVTM and ANQGSEA. The CDR3 DNA is TGCAGCGCCGACGGGTTAAATAGGGAGCAGTACTTC. Translated: CSADGLNREQYF.

The chain employs TRBV18 and TRBJ2-2; unclear D gene. The germline gives CDR1 KGHSH, CDR2 LQKENI. The CDR3 consists of 15 residues. V shed 3 bases and J shed 0 bases, with 8 bases lying between them. The CDR3 spells CASSPQNANTGELFF. In DNA, the CDR3 is TGTGCCAGCTCACCGCAGAACGCGAACACCGGGGAGCTGTTTTTT.

V usage is TRBV7-2 and J usage is TRBJ1-2, with 7 nucleotides matching TRBD1. V trimming: 5 bases; J trimming: 8 bases; junction bases outside the gene matches: 14. Germline CDR1 and CDR2: SGHTA and FQGNSA. CDR3 length: 15 residues. The CDR3 here is CASSAPHDRVGGYTF. The CDR3 coding sequence is TGTGCCAGCAGCGCCCCCCACGACAGGGTAGGAGGCTACACCTTC.

This chain links TRBV2 with TRBJ1-1; 7 nucleotides line up with TRBD1. This CDR3 is built from 15 residues. Germline lookup yields CDR1 SNHLY and CDR2 FYNNEI. Losses at the gene ends were 0 bases for V and 4 bases for J; bases not matched to a gene: 5. CDR3 amino acids: CASSEAGRGITEAFF. The CDR3 DNA is TGTGCCAGCAGTGAAGCGGGCAGGGGGATCACTGAAGCTTTCTTT. The full variable domain, with the rest looked up from reference TRBV2 and TRBJ1-1, is EPEVTQTPSHQVTQMGQEVILRCVPISNHLYFYWYRQILGQKVEFLVSFYNNEISEKSEIFDDQFSVERPDGSNFTLKIRSTKLEDSAMYFCASSEAGRGITEAFFGQGTRLTVV.

The chain uses TRBV2 and TRBJ1-5; 9 bases line up with TRBD1. Germline CDR1 SNHLY, CDR2 FYNNEI. V lost 2 bases, J lost 7 bases, and 6 bases stayed unmatched. The CDR3 is made up of 15 amino acids. CDR3: CASSERDRVAQPQHF. DNA for the CDR3: TGTGCCAGCAGTGAAAGGGACAGGGTCGCGCAGCCCCAGCATTTT.

The chain couples TRBV6-1 to TRBJ1-1; a possible D gene is TRBD1 (5 bases). The V gene's germline CDR1 is MNHNS and CDR2 SASEGT. This CDR3 region has 12 residues. The ends were cut back, 3 bases at V and 11 bases at J, with 13 bases in the middle. CDR3 in amino acids: CASSENRLMAFF. In nucleotides, the CDR3 is TGTGCCAGCAGTGAGAACAGGTTAATGGCTTTCTTT.

At least ten counts were recorded for this clone. The chain couples TRBV19 to TRBJ1-1; D not resolved. V lost 7 bases and J lost 4, with 19 bases in between. The CDR3 has 15 residues. CDR1 LNHDA and CDR2 SQIVND come from the germline V gene (reference sequence). This CDR3 reads CASTTTRGGGTEAFF. CDR3 coding DNA: TGTGCCAGTACTACAACCCGGGGTGGTGGCACTGAAGCTTTCTTT. Combining the CDR3 with reference TRBV19 and TRBJ1-1 gives the whole variable domain DGGITQSPKYLFRKEGQNVTLSCEQNLNHDAMYWYRQDPGQGLRLIYYSQIVNDFQKGDIAEGYSVSREKKESFPLTVTSAQKNPTAFYLCASTTTRGGGTEAFFGQGTRLTVV.

This chain connects TRBV7-6 to TRBJ2-2; 9 bases line up with TRBD2. This CDR3 is built from 17 residues. Looked up from germline, CDR1 is SGHVS and CDR2 is FNYEAQ. V dropped 0 bases and J dropped 3; count of bases not matched to a gene: 5. CDR3 loop: CASSLAVASGDTGELFF. As DNA, the CDR3 is TGTGCCAGCAGCTTAGCGGTTGCTAGCGGGGACACCGGGGAGCTGTTTTTT.

This chain uses TRBV19 with TRBJ2-5; D is unclear. The CDR3 contains 14 residues. Germline values: CDR1 LNHDA, CDR2 SQIVND (reference sequence). Trimming stripped 5 bases from V and 7 bases from J, with 17 bases between. The CDR3 sequence: CASSSRVGGWTQYF. The DNA for the CDR3 is TGTGCCAGTAGTTCCCGGGTGGGTGGATGGACCCAGTACTTC.

The V gene is TRBV14, the J gene TRBJ1-1; 10 nucleotides match TRBD1. Germline V gene data show CDR1 as SGHDN and CDR2 as FVKESK. This CDR3 region has 16 residues. V shed 4 bases and J 1 base; nucleotides not matched to a gene: 6. In DNA form, the CDR3 reads TGTGCCAGCAGCCCCCGGGACAGGGGTACGAACACTGAAGCTTTCTTT. Its translation: CASSPRDRGTNTEAFF.

The V and J genes are TRBV30 and TRBJ2-7; D remains unclear. Germline V CDR1 and CDR2: GTSNPN, SVGIG (reference sequence). V was clipped by 5 bases and J by 4 bases, with 9 bases between them. This CDR3 has 11 residues. CDR3 amino acids: CAWGRVYEQYF. In DNA, the CDR3 is TGTGCCTGGGGAAGGGTTTACGAGCAGTACTTC.

This clone was picked up a small number of times. V usage is TRBV5-1 and J usage is TRBJ2-7; no definite D call. Trimming took 3 bases from V and 3 from J, leaving 7 bases between them. This CDR3 is built from 12 residues. The germline V gene has CDR1 SGHRS and CDR2 YFSETQ. The CDR3 DNA follows: TGCGCCAGCAGCTCGATGGGCTACGAGCAGTACTTC. It codes for CASSSMGYEQYF. The whole variable domain, remainder taken from reference TRBV5-1 and TRBJ2-7, is KAGVTQTPRYLIKTRGQQVTLSCSPISGHRSVSWYQQTPGQGLQFLFEYFSETQRNKGNFPGRFSGRQFSNSRSEMNVSTLELGDSALYLCASSSMGYEQYFGPGTRLTVT.